The 18 T cell receptor beta chains below come from one sample, sequenced in a study of blood T cell repertoires in COVID-19. TCRdb keeps only in-frame clones here, not all; method: immunoSEQ multiplex PCR. The sample gives about 220,000 clones, roughly 80% of which show up once; 1.3% is in the top ten. Specimen: PBMCs or T cells enriched from blood (not recorded which). These TCRs come from a woman aged 40 to 49 with acute COVID-19.

The CDR3 spells CASSPRQGEDSPLHF. The CDR3 DNA reads as TGTGCCAGCTCACCGCGACAGGGGGAGGATTCACCCCTCCACTTT. The rearrangement uses TRBV18 and TRBJ1-6, with 9 bases identical to TRBD1. With V trimmed by 3 bases and J by 8 bases, 5 bases remained unmatched. The CDR3 covers 15 residues. Germline lookup yields CDR1 KGHSH and CDR2 LQKENI.

The V gene is TRBV9, the J gene TRBJ2-7; 9 bases are shared with TRBD1. The CDR3 is 15 residues long. Germline loops: CDR1 SGDLS, CDR2 YYNGEE. The V gene end was trimmed by 0 bases and the J gene end by 5 bases; junction bases not matched to a gene: 6. The CDR3 sequence: CASSVGGTGPHEQYF. The CDR3 region has the DNA TGTGCCAGCAGCGTAGGGGGGACAGGGCCCCACGAGCAGTACTTC.

This clone showed up just once. The chain joins TRBV6-5 to TRBJ1-5, with TRBD1 matching over 8 bases. The germline V gene has CDR1 MNHEY and CDR2 SVGAGI. J lost 5 bases, V lost 6 bases, and 9 bases had no gene match. This CDR3 contains 15 residues. CDR3 nucleotides: TGTGCCAGCAGGATTTCAGGGGGCCTTTATCAGCCCCAGCATTTT. It codes for CASRISGGLYQPQHF.

This chain uses TRBV28 with TRBJ2-7, with 7 positions matching TRBD1. The CDR3 runs 14 residues. Germline-derived CDR1 and CDR2 are MDHEN and SYDVKM. With 8 bases clipped from V and 7 bases from J, the junction kept 14 bases outside the gene matches. For the CDR3, the DNA is TGTGCCAGCGGAACCGGGACAGCGACCTGGGAGCAGTACTTC. Protein: CASGTGTATWEQYF. Variable domain in full (rest from reference TRBV28 and TRBJ2-7): DVKVTQSSRYLVKRTGEKVFLECVQDMDHENMFWYRQDPGLGLRLIYFSYDVKMKEKGDIPEGYSVSREKKERFSLILESASTNQTSMYLCASGTGTATWEQYFGPGTRLTVT.

The rearrangement uses TRBV18 and TRBJ2-7, with 10 positions matching TRBD1. V was clipped by 5 bases and J by 5 bases; unmatched bases: 9. Germline lookup yields CDR1 KGHSH and CDR2 LQKENI. This CDR3 has 15 residues. CDR3 coding DNA: TGTGCCAGCTCAAGGAGGACAGGGGGTCCTGACGAGCAGTACTTC. This sequence encodes CASSRRTGGPDEQYF.

The rearrangement links TRBV3-1 (or the pseudogene TRBV3-2) to TRBJ2-1; a possible D gene is TRBD2 (6 bases). V was cut by 0 bases and J by 3 bases, with 15 bases left in between. The CDR3 spans 17 residues. CDR1 is LGHDT, CDR2 YNNKEL, per germline (reference sequence). In DNA form, the CDR3 reads TGTGCCAGCAGCCAAGAGCGCTTCATCGGGGGCTACAATGAGCAGTTCTTC. Its translation: CASSQERFIGGYNEQFF.

This chain uses TRBV9 with TRBJ2-2, with 10 bases fitting TRBD2. This CDR3 region has 18 residues. V lost 0 bases and J lost 1; bases outside the gene matches: 6. Germline V lookup: CDR1 SGDLS, CDR2 YYNGEE. The CDR3 sequence: CASSVGIAGGLNTGELFF. CDR3 bases: TGTGCCAGCAGCGTAGGTATAGCGGGGGGCCTGAACACCGGGGAGCTGTTTTTT.

This rearrangement joins TRBV18 to TRBJ1-4, with a weak D call TRBD1 (6 bases). V was cut by 2 bases and J by 0 bases, with 13 bases left in between. CDR3 size: 17 residues. The germline V gene has CDR1 KGHSH and CDR2 LQKENI. In DNA form, the CDR3 reads TGTGCCAGCTCACCATTACAGGGACCTGCAACTAATGAAAAACTGTTTTTT. Its translation is CASSPLQGPATNEKLFF.

The V and J genes are TRBV28 and TRBJ2-7, with 7 bases identical to TRBD1. Losses at the gene ends were 3 bases for V and 0 bases for J; bases not matched to a gene: 8. This CDR3 is built from 16 residues. Germline CDR1 and CDR2: MDHEN and SYDVKM. The CDR3 spells CASSFHRGAVSYEQYF. DNA of the CDR3: TGTGCCAGCAGTTTCCACAGGGGAGCGGTCTCCTACGAGCAGTACTTC.

In its sample, this clone was seen a few times. V and J are TRBV7-8 and TRBJ1-6; TRBD1 aligns across 8 bases. In germline, CDR1 is SGHVS, CDR2 FQNEAQ. The V segment lost 0 bases and the J segment 7 bases; nucleotides outside the gene matches: 2. This CDR3 is built from 15 residues. For the CDR3, the DNA is TGTGCCAGCAGCTTAGCACAGGGGGTGAATTCACCCCTCCACTTT. Amino acid sequence: CASSLAQGVNSPLHF.

V is TRBV5-1 and J is TRBJ2-5, with 12 nucleotides matching TRBD2. Germline CDR1 SGHRS, CDR2 YFSETQ. V gave up 0 bases and J gave up 7 bases; unmatched junction bases: 4. The CDR3 sequence is 15 residues long. The CDR3 protein is CASSLGLAGVVTQYF. In DNA, the CDR3 is TGCGCCAGCAGCTTGGGACTAGCGGGAGTTGTGACCCAGTACTTC.

The chain uses TRBV2 and TRBJ2-5; 8 nucleotides line up with TRBD2. Germline V gives CDR1 SNHLY, CDR2 FYNNEI. This CDR3 is 14 amino acids long. With V trimmed by 8 bases and J by 3 bases, 8 bases remained unmatched. The CDR3 DNA is TGTGCCAGCCCCATGAGTAGCGGGGAAGAGACCCAGTACTTC. Encoded protein: CASPMSSGEETQYF.

The chain is built from TRBV5-1 and TRBJ2-1; tentatively, D is TRBD1 (5 bases). Germline CDR1 is SGHRS and CDR2 is YFSETQ. This CDR3 is 15 amino acids long. V shed 0 bases and J shed 6 bases, with 13 bases lying between them. DNA for the CDR3: TGCGCCAGCAGCTTGGTTGCCAGGGAAGTCAATGAGCAGTTCTTC. It is translated as CASSLVAREVNEQFF.

The chain combines TRBV30 with TRBJ1-3; the D is unclear. The germline V gene encodes CDR1 GTSNPN and CDR2 SVGIG (reference sequence). Trimming stripped 0 bases from V and 0 bases from J, with 6 bases between. The CDR3 is made up of 14 amino acids. CDR3 coding DNA: TGTGCCTGGAGTGTCGGGAGCTCTGGAAACACCATATATTTT. Amino acids: CAWSVGSSGNTIYF. Supplemented by reference TRBV30 and TRBJ1-3, the full variable domain reads SQTIHQWPATLVQPVGSPLSLECTVEGTSNPNLYWYRQAAGRGLQLLFYSVGIGQISSEVPQNLSASRPQDRQFILSSKKLLLSDSGFYLCAWSVGSSGNTIYFGEGSWLTVV.

CDR3 in amino acids: CAMSGGESTDTQYF. In DNA form, the CDR3 reads TGTGCCATGAGCGGGGGGGAAAGCACAGATACGCAGTATTTT. The chain uses TRBV10-3 and TRBJ2-3, with 10 nucleotides matching TRBD2. The CDR3 consists of 14 residues. The V gene's germline CDR1 is ENHRY and CDR2 SYGVKD. Trimming removed 9 bases from V and 0 bases from J; junction bases left unmatched: 3.

The genes are TRBV21-1 and TRBJ2-1; the table's D call, TRBD2, was not checked against the DNA. TRBV21-1 is a documented pseudogene. The CDR3 has 18 residues. The CDR3 nucleotides are TGTGCCAGCAGGGGCGACTACCGGGAGGACGGTTGGAGAAATGAGCAGTTCTTC. This encodes CASRGDYREDGWRNEQFF.

This rearrangement joins TRBV15 to TRBJ2-5, with TRBD2 identical over 14 bases. CDR3 length: 16 residues. The V and J ends lost 5 bases and 5 bases, in that order; junction bases with no gene match: 7. CDR1 is LNHNV and CDR2 is YYDKDF in the germline V gene (reference sequence). DNA of the CDR3: TGTGCCACCAGCTCCCTGACTAGCGGGGGGGCTGAGACCCAGTACTTC. The encoded protein is CATSSLTSGGAETQYF.

In this sample, this clone turned up once. This rearrangement joins TRBV7-9 to TRBJ2-7; no firm D call. Germline V lookup: CDR1 SEHNR, CDR2 FQNEAQ (reference sequence). This CDR3 is 11 amino acids long. V was pared by 5 bases and J by 5 bases, with 7 bases between. This chain's CDR3 is CASSQSDEQYF. CDR3 bases: TGTGCCAGCAGCCAATCGGACGAGCAGTACTTC. Full variable domain (remainder filled in from reference TRBV7-9 and TRBJ2-7): DTGVSQNPRHKITKRGQNVTFRCDPISEHNRLYWYRQTLGQGPEFLTYFQNEAQLEKSRLLSDRFSAERPKGSFSTLEIQRTEQGDSAMYLCASSQSDEQYFGPGTRLTVT.